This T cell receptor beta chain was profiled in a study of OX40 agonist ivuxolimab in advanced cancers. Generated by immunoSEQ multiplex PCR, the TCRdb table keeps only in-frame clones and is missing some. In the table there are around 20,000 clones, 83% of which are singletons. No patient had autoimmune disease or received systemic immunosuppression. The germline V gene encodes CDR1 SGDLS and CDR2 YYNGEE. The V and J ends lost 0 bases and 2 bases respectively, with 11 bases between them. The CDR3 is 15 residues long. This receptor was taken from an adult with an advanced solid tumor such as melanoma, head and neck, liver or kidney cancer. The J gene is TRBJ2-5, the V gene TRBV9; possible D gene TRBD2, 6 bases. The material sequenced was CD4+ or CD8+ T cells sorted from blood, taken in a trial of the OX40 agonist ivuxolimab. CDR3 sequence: CASSVAPSAQETQYF. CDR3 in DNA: TGTGCCAGCAGCGTAGCTCCTAGCGCGCAAGAGACCCAGTACTTC.